The source of this TCR beta chain is a study of blood T cell repertoires in COVID-19. Study in general: In each case, the material was cDNA or gDNA derived from T cells, B-cell-depleted T cells, or PBMCs.

This table comes from immunoSEQ multiplex PCR, and its TCRdb copy is limited to in-frame clones, with some not included. This table holds roughly 410,000 clones, around 87% found once. The CDR3 totals 14 residues. V lost 3 bases and J 2 bases, leaving 11 bases between the germline ends. Germline loops: CDR1 SGHTS, CDR2 YDEGEE. Sequenced sample: peripheral blood. This receptor was obtained from a woman aged 55-70 years with COVID-19, enrolled during active disease. The chain recombines TRBV5-8 with TRBJ2-5; a possible D gene is TRBD2 (6 bases). The CDR3 region has the DNA TGTGCCAGCAGCTCCGGAGGAGGGCAAGAGACCCAGTACTTC. This gives the protein CASSSGGGQETQYF.